The clone carrying this T cell receptor (beta chain) was seen at least ten times. Its antigen is unidentified. As the template, RNA transcripts were used to amplify TCR beta CDR3 regions. An opening RT-PCR round employed HTBI primers and preceded a second-round multiplex PCR. Via MiXCR, TCRdb re-called the multiplex PCR reads, giving one row per CDR3 protein. The data show a few hundred thousand distinct CDR3 sequences, 17% seen once. Stable hyperthyroidism denotes an absence of ophthalmopathy throughout 18 months of follow-up. Unmatched junction bases numbered 8, after V lost 2 bases and J lost 4 bases. Germline CDR1 reads SGHTA; CDR2 reads FQGTGA. The CDR3 extends over 17 amino acids. This entry belongs to a study of Graves' ophthalmopathy and Graves' hyperthyroidism. Study-level findings and limits: The model's prediction of ophthalmopathy progression had 70.59% sensitivity and around 78% specificity. Detection in blood was also observed for most expanded thyroid clonotypes above 0.001 frequency.

The sequence was collected from an adult woman with stable Graves' hyperthyroidism. The sample consisted of peripheral blood. The chain employs TRBV7-3 and TRBJ2-5, with 12 bases fitting TRBD2. CDR3 residues: CASSLLPLAGGVETQYF. The CDR3, as DNA: TGTGCCAGCAGCTTACTCCCACTAGCGGGAGGCGTAGAGACCCAGTACTTC.